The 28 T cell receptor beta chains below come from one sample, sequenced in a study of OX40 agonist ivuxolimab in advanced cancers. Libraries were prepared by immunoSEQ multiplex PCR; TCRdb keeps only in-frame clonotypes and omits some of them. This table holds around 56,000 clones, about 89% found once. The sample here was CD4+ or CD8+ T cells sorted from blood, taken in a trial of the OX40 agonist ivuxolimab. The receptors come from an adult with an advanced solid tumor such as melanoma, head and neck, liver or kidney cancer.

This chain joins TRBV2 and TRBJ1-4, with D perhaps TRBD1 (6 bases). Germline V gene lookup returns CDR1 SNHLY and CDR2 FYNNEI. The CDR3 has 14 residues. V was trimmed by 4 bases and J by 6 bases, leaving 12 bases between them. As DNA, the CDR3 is TGTGCCAGCAGTGTTTGGGGGCAGGATGAAAAACTGTTTTTT. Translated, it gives CASSVWGQDEKLFF.

The CDR3 here is CASTTGEGTEAFF. The CDR3 nucleotides are TGTGCCAGTACAACAGGGGAGGGCACTGAAGCTTTCTTT. The J gene is TRBJ1-1, the V gene TRBV6-1, with 7 positions matching TRBD1. V lost 9 bases to trimming and J lost 4 bases; unmatched junction nucleotides: 8. This CDR3 spans 13 amino acids. The germline V gene has CDR1 MNHNS and CDR2 SASEGT.

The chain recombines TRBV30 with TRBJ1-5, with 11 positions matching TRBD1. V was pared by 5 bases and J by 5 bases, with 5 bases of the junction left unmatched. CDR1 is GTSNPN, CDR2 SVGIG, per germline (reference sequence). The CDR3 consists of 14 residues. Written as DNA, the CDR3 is TGTGCCTGGTCCCAGGGACAGGGGGATCAGCCCCAGCATTTT. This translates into CAWSQGQGDQPQHF.

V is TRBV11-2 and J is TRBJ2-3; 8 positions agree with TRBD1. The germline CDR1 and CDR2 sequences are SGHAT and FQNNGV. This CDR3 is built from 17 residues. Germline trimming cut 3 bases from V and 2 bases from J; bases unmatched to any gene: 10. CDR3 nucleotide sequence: TGTGCCAGCAGCTTGGGAGGACAGGGTCATCCCACAGATACGCAGTATTTT. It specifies CASSLGGQGHPTDTQYF.

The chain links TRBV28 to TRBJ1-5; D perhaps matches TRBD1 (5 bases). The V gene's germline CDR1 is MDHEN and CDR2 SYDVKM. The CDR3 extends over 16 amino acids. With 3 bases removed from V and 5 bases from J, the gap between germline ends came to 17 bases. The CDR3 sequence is CASSLNGGGVDQPQHF. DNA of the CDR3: TGTGCCAGCAGTTTGAACGGTGGGGGAGTCGATCAGCCCCAGCATTTT.

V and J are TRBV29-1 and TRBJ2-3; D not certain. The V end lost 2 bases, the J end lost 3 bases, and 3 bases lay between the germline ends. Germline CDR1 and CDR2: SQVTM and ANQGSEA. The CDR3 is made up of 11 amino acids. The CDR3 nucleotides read TGCAGCGTTGAACAGACAGATACGCAGTATTTT. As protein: CSVEQTDTQYF.

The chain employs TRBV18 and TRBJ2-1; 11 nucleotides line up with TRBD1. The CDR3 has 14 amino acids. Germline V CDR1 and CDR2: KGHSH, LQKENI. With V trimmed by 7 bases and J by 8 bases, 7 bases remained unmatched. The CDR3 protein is CASYRTGGIDEQFF. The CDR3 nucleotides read TGTGCCAGCTACCGGACAGGGGGCATAGATGAGCAGTTCTTC. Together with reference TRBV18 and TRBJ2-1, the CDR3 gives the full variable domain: NAGVMQNPRHLVRRRGQEARLRCSPMKGHSHVYWYRQLPEEGLKFMVYLQKENIIDESGMPKERFSAEFPKEGPSILRIQQVVRGDSAAYFCASYRTGGIDEQFFGPGTRLTVL.

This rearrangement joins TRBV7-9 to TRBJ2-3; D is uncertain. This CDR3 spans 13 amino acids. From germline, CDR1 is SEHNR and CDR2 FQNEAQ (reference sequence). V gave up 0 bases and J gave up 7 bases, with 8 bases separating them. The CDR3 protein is CASSLAGRNTQYF. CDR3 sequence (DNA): TGTGCCAGCAGCTTAGCGGGAAGGAATACGCAGTATTTT.

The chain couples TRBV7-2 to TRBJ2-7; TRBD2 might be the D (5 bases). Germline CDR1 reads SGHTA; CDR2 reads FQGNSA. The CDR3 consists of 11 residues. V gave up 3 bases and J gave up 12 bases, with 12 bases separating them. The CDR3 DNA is TGTGCCAGCAGCTTGCTAGGCGGGTGGTACTTC. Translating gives CASSLLGGWYF. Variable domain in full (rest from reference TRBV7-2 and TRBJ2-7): GAGVSQSPSNKVTEKGKDVELRCDPISGHTALYWYRQSLGQGLEFLIYFQGNSAPDKSGLPSDRFSAERTGGSVSTLTIQRTQQEDSAVYLCASSLLGGWYFGPGTRLTVT.

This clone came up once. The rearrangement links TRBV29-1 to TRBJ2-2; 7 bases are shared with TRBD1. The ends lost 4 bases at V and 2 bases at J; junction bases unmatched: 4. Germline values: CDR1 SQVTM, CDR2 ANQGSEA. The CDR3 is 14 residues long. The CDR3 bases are TGCAGCGTTGGCACAGGGGCCAACACCGGGGAGCTGTTTTTT. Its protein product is CSVGTGANTGELFF.

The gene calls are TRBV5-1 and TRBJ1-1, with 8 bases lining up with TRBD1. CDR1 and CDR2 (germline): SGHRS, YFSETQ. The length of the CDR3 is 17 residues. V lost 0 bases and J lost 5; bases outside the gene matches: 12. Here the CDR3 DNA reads TGCGCCAGCAGCTTGGGTGGGCATGACAGGGGTCGTACTGAAGCTTTCTTT. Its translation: CASSLGGHDRGRTEAFF.

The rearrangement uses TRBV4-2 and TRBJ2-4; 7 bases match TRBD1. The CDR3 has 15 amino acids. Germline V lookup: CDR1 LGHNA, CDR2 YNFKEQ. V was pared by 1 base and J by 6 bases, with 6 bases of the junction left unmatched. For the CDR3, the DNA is TGTGCCAGCAGCCAAGCAACAGGGGTGGGAAACATTCAGTACTTC. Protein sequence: CASSQATGVGNIQYF.

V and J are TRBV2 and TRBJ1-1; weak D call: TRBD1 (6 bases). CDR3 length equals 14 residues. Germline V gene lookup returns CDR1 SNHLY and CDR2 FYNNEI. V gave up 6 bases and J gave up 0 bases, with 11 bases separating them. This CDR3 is CASRDSSLNTEAFF. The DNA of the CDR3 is TGTGCCAGCAGGGACAGCTCTTTGAACACTGAAGCTTTCTTT.

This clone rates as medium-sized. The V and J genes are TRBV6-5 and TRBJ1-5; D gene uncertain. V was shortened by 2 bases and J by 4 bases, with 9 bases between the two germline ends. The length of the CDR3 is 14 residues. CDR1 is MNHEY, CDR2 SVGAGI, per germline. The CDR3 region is CASSYGGANQPQHF. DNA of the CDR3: TGTGCCAGCAGTTACGGAGGCGCGAATCAGCCCCAGCATTTT.

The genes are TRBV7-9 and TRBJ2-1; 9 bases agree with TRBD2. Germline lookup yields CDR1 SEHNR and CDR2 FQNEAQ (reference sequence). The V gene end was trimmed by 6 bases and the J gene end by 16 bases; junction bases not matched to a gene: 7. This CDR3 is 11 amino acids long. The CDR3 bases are TGTGCCAGCAGATCCGGGACTAGCAAATTCTTC. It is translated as CASRSGTSKFF. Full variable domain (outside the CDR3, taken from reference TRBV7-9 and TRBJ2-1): DTGVSQNPRHKITKRGQNVTFRCDPISEHNRLYWYRQTLGQGPEFLTYFQNEAQLEKSRLLSDRFSAERPKGSFSTLEIQRTEQGDSAMYLCASRSGTSKFFGPGTRLTVL.

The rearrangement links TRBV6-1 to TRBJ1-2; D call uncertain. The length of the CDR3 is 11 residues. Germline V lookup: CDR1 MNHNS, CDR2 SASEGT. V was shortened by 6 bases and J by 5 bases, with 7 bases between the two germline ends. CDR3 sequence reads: CASSPRYGYTF. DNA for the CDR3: TGTGCCAGCAGCCCGAGATATGGCTACACCTTC.

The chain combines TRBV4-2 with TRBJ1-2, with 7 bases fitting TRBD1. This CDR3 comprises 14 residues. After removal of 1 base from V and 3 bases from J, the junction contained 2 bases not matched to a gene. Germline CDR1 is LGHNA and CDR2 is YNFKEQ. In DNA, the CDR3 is TGTGCCAGCAGCCAAGGCAGGGGGGACTATGGCTACACCTTC. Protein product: CASSQGRGDYGYTF.

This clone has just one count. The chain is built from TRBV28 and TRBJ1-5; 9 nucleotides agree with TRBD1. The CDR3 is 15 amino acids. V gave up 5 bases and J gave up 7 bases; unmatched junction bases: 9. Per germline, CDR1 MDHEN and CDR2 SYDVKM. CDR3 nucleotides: TGTGCCAGCAGTGCCATAACAGGGGGCGCCCAGCCCCAGCATTTT. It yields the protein CASSAITGGAQPQHF.

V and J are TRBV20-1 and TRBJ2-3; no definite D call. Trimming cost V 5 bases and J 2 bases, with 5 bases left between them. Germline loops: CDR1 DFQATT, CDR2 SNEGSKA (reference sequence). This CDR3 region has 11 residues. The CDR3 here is CSAGFTDTQYF. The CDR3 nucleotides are TGCAGTGCTGGCTTCACAGATACGCAGTATTTT.

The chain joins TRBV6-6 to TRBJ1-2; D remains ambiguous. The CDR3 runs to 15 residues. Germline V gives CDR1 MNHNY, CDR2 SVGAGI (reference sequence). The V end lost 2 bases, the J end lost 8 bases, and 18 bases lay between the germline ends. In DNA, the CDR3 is TGTGCCAGCAGTTACATACTTTCCGACACAAAGGGCTACACCTTC. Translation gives CASSYILSDTKGYTF.

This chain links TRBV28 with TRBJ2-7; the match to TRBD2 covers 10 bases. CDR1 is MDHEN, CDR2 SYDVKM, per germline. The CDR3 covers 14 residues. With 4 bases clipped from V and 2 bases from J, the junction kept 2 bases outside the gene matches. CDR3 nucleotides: TGTGCCAGCAGTTCTAGCGGGGGAGCCTACGAGCAGTACTTC. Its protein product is CASSSSGGAYEQYF.

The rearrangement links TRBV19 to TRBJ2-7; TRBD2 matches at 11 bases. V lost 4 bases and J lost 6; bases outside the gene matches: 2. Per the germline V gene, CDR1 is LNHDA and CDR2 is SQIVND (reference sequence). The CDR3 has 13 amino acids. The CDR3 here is CASSTSGRTEQYF. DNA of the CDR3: TGTGCCAGTAGTACTAGCGGGAGGACCGAGCAGTACTTC.

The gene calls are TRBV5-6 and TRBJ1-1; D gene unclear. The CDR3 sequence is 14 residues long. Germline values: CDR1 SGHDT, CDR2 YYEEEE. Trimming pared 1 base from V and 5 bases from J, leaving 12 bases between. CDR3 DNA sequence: TGTGCCAGCAGCTTGTTAGATCTCGGGACTGAAGCTTTCTTT. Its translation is CASSLLDLGTEAFF. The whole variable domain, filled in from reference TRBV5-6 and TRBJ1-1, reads DAGVTQSPTHLIKTRGQQVTLRCSPKSGHDTVSWYQQALGQGPQFIFQYYEEEERQRGNFPDRFSGHQFPNYSSELNVNALLLGDSALYLCASSLLDLGTEAFFGQGTRLTVV.

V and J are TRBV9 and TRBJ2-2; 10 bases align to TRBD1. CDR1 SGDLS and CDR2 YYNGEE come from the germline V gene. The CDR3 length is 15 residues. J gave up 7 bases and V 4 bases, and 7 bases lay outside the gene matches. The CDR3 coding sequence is TGTGCCAGCAGCCCCGAGACAGGGGGCAACGGGGAGCTGTTTTTT. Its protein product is CASSPETGGNGELFF.

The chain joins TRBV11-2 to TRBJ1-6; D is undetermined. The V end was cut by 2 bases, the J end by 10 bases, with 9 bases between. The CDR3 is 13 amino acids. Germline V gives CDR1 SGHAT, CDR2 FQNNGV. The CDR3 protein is CASSLFLGSPLHF. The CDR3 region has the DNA TGTGCCAGCAGCTTATTCTTGGGGTCACCCCTCCACTTT.

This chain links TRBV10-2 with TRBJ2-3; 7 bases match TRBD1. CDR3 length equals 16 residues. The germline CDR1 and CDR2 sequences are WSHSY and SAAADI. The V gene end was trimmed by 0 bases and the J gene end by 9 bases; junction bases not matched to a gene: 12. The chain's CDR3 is CASSESLAGVGGTQYF. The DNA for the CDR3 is TGCGCCAGCAGTGAGTCTCTAGCTGGAGTAGGGGGCACGCAGTATTTT.

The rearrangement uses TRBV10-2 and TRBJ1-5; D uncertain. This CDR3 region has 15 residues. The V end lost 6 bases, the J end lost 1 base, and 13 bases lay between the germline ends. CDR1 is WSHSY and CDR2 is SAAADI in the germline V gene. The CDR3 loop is CASSDAVESNQPQHF. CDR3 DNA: TGCGCCAGCAGCGACGCCGTAGAGAGCAATCAGCCCCAGCATTTT.

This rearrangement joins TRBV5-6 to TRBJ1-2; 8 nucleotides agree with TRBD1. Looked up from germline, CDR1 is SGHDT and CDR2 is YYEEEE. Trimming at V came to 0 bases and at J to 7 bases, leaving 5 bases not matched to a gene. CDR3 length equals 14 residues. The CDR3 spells CASSLGRGQVGYTF. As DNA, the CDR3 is TGTGCCAGCAGCTTGGGCAGGGGGCAGGTTGGCTACACCTTC.